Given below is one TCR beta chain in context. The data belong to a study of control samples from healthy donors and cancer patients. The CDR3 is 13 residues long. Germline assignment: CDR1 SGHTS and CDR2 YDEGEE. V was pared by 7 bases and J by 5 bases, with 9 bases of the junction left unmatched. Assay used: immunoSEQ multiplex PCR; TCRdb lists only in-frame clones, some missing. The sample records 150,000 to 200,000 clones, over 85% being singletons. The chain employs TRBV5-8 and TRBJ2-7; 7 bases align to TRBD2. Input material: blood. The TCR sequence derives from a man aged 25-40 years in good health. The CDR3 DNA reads TGTGCCAGCCCAGGGAGGGAATACAACGAGCAGTACTTC. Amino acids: CASPGREYNEQYF.